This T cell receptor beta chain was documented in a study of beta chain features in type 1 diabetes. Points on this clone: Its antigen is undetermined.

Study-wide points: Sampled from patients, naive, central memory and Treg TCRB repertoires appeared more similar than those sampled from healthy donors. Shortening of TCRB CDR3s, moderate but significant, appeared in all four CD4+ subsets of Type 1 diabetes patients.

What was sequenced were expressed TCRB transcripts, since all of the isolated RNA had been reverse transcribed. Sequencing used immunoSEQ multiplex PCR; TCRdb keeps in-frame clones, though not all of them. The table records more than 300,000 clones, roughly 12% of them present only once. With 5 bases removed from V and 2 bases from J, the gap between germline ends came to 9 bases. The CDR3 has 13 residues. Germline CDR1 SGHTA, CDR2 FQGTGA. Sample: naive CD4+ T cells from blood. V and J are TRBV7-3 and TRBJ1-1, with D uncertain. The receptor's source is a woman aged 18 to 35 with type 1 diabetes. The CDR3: CASSPQENTEAFF. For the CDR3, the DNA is TGTGCCAGCAGCCCACAAGAAAACACTGAAGCTTTCTTT.